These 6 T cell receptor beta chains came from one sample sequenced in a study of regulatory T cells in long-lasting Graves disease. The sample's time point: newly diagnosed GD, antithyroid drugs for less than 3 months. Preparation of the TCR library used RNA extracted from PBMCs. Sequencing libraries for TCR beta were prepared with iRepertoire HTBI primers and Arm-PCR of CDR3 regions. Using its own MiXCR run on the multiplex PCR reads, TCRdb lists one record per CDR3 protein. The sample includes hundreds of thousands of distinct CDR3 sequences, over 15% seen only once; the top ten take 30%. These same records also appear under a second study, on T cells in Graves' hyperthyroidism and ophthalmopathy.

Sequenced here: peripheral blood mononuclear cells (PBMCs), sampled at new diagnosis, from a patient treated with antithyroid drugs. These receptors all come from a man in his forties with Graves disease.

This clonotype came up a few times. The CDR3 sequence is CAWSRGVHSYNEQFF. The CDR3 DNA reads as TGTGCCTGGAGTAGAGGGGTACACTCCTACAATGAGCAGTTCTTC. This chain links TRBV30 with TRBJ2-1; either TRBD1 or TRBD2 may fit D (5 bases each). This CDR3 has 15 amino acids. V gave up 2 bases and J gave up 0 bases, with 11 bases separating them. Germline CDR1 GTSNPN, CDR2 SVGIG (reference sequence).

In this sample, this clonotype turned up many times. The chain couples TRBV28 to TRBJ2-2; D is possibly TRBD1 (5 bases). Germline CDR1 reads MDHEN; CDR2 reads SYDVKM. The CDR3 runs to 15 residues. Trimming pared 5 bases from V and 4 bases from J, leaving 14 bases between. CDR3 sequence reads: CASSPGFLTTGELFF. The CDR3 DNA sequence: TGTGCCAGCAGTCCAGGGTTTTTGACCACCGGGGAGCTGTTTTTT.

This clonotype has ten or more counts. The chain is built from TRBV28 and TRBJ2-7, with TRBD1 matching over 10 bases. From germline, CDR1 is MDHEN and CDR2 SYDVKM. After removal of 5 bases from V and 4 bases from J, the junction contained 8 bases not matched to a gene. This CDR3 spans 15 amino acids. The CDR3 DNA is TGTGCCAGCAGTGATGTCGACAGGGGGCTTTACGAGCAGTACTTC. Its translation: CASSDVDRGLYEQYF. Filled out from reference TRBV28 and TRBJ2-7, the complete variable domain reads DVKVTQSSRYLVKRTGEKVFLECVQDMDHENMFWYRQDPGLGLRLIYFSYDVKMKEKGDIPEGYSVSREKKERFSLILESASTNQTSMYLCASSDVDRGLYEQYFGPGTRLTVT.

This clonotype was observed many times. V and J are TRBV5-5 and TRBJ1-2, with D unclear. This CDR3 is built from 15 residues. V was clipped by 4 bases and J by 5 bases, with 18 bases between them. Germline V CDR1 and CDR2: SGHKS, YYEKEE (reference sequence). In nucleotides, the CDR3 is TGTGCCAGCAGCCCCTCTGTCAAGACTGGGTATGGCTACACCTTC. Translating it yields CASSPSVKTGYGYTF.

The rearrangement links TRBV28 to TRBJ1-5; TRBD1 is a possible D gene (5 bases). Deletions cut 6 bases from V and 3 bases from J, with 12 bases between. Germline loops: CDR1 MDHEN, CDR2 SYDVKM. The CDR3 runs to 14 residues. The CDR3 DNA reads TGTGCCAGCAGCATGGACATCTACAATCAGCCCCAGCATTTT. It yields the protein CASSMDIYNQPQHF. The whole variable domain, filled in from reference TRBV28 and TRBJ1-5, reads DVKVTQSSRYLVKRTGEKVFLECVQDMDHENMFWYRQDPGLGLRLIYFSYDVKMKEKGDIPEGYSVSREKKERFSLILESASTNQTSMYLCASSMDIYNQPQHFGDGTRLSIL.

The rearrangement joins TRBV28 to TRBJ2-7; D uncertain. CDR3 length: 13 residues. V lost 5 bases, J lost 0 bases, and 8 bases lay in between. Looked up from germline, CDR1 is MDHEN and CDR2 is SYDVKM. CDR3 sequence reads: CASSEASSYEQYF. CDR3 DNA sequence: TGTGCCAGCAGTGAGGCCAGCTCCTACGAGCAGTACTTC.